Listed below are T cell receptor beta chains from one sample, sequenced in a study of blood T cells in healthy people across ages. TCRdb called the 5' RACE reads again in MiXCR, with one record for every CDR3 protein. The repertoire holds about 1.5 million distinct CDR3 sequences, with 42% as singletons. Material: blood. The receptors were sampled from a woman between 18 and 29 years old in good health. CDR3s include the opening cysteine and the closing phenylalanine or tryptophan. The D gene is left open where the match is weak. A row's size may be missing; if present it is once, few, many or a size class.

cdr3_nt | cdr3_aa | clone_size | j_call | v_call | d_call
TGTGCCAGCAGCCCCAGCCCGGACGGAGACTATAATTCACCCCTCCACTTT | CASSPSPDGDYNSPLHF | NA | TRBJ1-6 | TRBV7-9 | NA
TGTGCCAGCAGTCAATCACAGGGGGCAGGCTACACCTTC | CASSQSQGAGYTF | once | TRBJ1-2 | TRBV6-5 | TRBD1
TGCAGTGCTAGAGTCCAGGGTTACACTGAAGCTTTCTTT | CSARVQGYTEAFF | NA | TRBJ1-1 | TRBV20-1 | NA
TGCGCCAGCAGCCCGACTAGCCCCCAAGGGGAGCAGTTCTTC | CASSPTSPQGEQFF | NA | TRBJ2-1 | TRBV5-1 | TRBD2
TGTGCCAGCAGTTACCTAGGGGTAGAAGATACGCAGTATTTT | CASSYLGVEDTQYF | NA | TRBJ2-3 | TRBV6-6 | NA
TGCGCCAGCAGCTTGAGTACATTCTACGAGCAGTACTTC | CASSLSTFYEQYF | few | TRBJ2-7 | TRBV5-1 | NA
TGTGCCAGCAGCTTAGGCTCGACAGGGGGTGGCTACACCTTC | CASSLGSTGGGYTF | NA | TRBJ1-2 | TRBV7-8 | TRBD1
TGTGCCAGCCAAATGCGACAATATGGCACAGATACGCAGTATTTT | CASQMRQYGTDTQYF | few | TRBJ2-3 | TRBV28 | NA
TGCAGCGTTGAAGGCCCAGGACAGAATCAAGGGACCCAGTACTTC | CSVEGPGQNQGTQYF | NA | TRBJ2-5 | TRBV29-1 | NA
TGCAGTGCTAGAGCAGGGCCCGACGAGCAGTACTTC | CSARAGPDEQYF | few | TRBJ2-7 | TRBV20-1 | NA
TGTGCCAGCACCAAATCACGAGACCAAGAGACCCAGTACTTC | CASTKSRDQETQYF | few | TRBJ2-5 | TRBV12-3/TRBV12-4 | NA
TGCAGCGTTGAAAGGGCTACTGAAGCTTTCTTT | CSVERATEAFF | NA | TRBJ1-1 | TRBV29-1 | NA
TGTGCCAGCAGCTCAGGACTATCGGAGTTCTTC | CASSSGLSEFF | few | TRBJ2-1 | TRBV11-2 | NA
TGTGCCAGCAGTGGGTCCAGTAGTTACTACGAGCAGTACTTC | CASSGSSSYYEQYF | few | TRBJ2-7 | TRBV2 | NA
TGTGCCAGCAGCCCCGACAGGGGGAGTTTTATGAACACTGAAGCTTTCTTT | CASSPDRGSFMNTEAFF | NA | TRBJ1-1 | TRBV5-5 | TRBD1
TGTGCCAGCAGCTCCGCCGGGACAGGACCCAGGGAAGGCTACACCTTC | CASSSAGTGPREGYTF | NA | TRBJ1-2 | TRBV6-5 | TRBD1
TGTGCCAGCAGTTTGTACAGAACATTCACAGATACGCAGTATTTT | CASSLYRTFTDTQYF | few | TRBJ2-3 | TRBV12-3/TRBV12-4 | NA
TGTGCCACCAGTGACCCTAGCGGCCCTGCCTACAATGAGCAGTTCTTC | CATSDPSGPAYNEQFF | NA | TRBJ2-1 | TRBV24-1 | TRBD2
TGTGCCAGCAGCCAATTAGAAGGGGCGGGATCCTACAATGAGCAGTACTTC | CASSQLEGAGSYNEQYF | NA | TRBJ2-7 | TRBV4-2 | NA
TGTGCCAGCACAAAACAGGGTAGCACTGAAGCTTTCTTT | CASTKQGSTEAFF | NA | TRBJ1-1 | TRBV6-6 | NA
TGTGCCAGCAGTATAGACAGGGGCGGCTACACCTTC | CASSIDRGGYTF | NA | TRBJ1-2 | TRBV2 | TRBD1
TGTGCCAGCAGTTATAATGCGGGTAAACTAGCCAAAAACATTCAGTACTTC | CASSYNAGKLAKNIQYF | NA | TRBJ2-4 | TRBV7-2 | NA
TGTGCCAGCAGCTTAGAAGTTCTTTACGAGCAGTACTTC | CASSLEVLYEQYF | NA | TRBJ2-7 | TRBV11-2 | NA
TGCAGTGCCCCCTCTGCCGGGAGCTCCTGCGAGCAGTACTTC | CSAPSAGSSCEQYF | NA | TRBJ2-7 | TRBV20-1 | NA
TGTGCCAGCAGTCCACTGGGAGAGGGAATTCAGCCCCAGCATTTT | CASSPLGEGIQPQHF | NA | TRBJ1-5 | TRBV6-5 | NA
TGTGCCATCAGTGAGTCCGAGGGTTGGGGGAGCAATCAGCCCCAGCATTTT | CAISESEGWGSNQPQHF | NA | TRBJ1-5 | TRBV10-3 | NA
TGTGCCAGCAGCCAAGTGGAGGGGTGGTTGTTCTTC | CASSQVEGWLFF | NA | TRBJ2-1 | TRBV3-1 | NA
TGCAGTGCTAGAGATCGCAGGACAGGGGGCGGCGAGCAGTACTTC | CSARDRRTGGGEQYF | few | TRBJ2-7 | TRBV20-1 | TRBD1
TGTGCCAGCGGGCTACCAAATGGGCTCGAGCAGTACTTC | CASGLPNGLEQYF | NA | TRBJ2-7 | TRBV28 | NA
TGCAGTGCGCGAGACGGGACTCCCCTACGCGGTGAGCAGTTCTTC | CSARDGTPLRGEQFF | NA | TRBJ2-1 | TRBV20-1 | NA
TGTGCCAGCAGTGACGTTCAGGGTTATGGCTACACCTTC | CASSDVQGYGYTF | many | TRBJ1-2 | TRBV6-5 | NA
TGTGCCAGCAGTTCCGGACCCGAGCGTGAGCAGTACTTC | CASSSGPEREQYF | few | TRBJ2-5 | TRBV12-3/TRBV12-4 | NA
TGCAGTATAGGAGGCAGGAACACTGAAGCTTTCTTT | CSIGGRNTEAFF | NA | TRBJ1-1 | TRBV20-1 | NA
TGTGCCAGCAGCTCCCTCCGGGACAGCTCTCAGGATACGCAGTATTTT | CASSSLRDSSQDTQYF | few | TRBJ2-3 | TRBV7-2 | TRBD1
TGTGCCAGCAGCTTAGTTGATGCTGGAGGCTACACCTTC | CASSLVDAGGYTF | few | TRBJ1-2 | TRBV7-9 | NA
TGCGCCAGCAGCTTGGCAAGATTGGGACAGGGGCAGGAGACCCAGTACTTC | CASSLARLGQGQETQYF | NA | TRBJ2-5 | TRBV5-1 | TRBD1
TGTGCCAGCAGCTTAACGGGGCGGGGGGGAACCAACAATGAGCAGTTCTTC | CASSLTGRGGTNNEQFF | NA | TRBJ2-1 | TRBV7-3 | TRBD2
TGCGCCAGCAGTGAGTATGGAGTACTAGCGAGCAAAAACATTCAGTACTTC | CASSEYGVLASKNIQYF | NA | TRBJ2-4 | TRBV10-2 | TRBD2
TGTGCCAGTACCCTGGGGACAGGGTCATCCTACGAGCAGTACTTC | CASTLGTGSSYEQYF | few | TRBJ2-7 | TRBV19 | TRBD1
TGTGCCAGCTCACCATCAGATAAGTCTGAGCAGTTCTTC | CASSPSDKSEQFF | NA | TRBJ2-1 | TRBV18 | NA
TGTGCCAGCAGTGAATTGGACAGGTTGGCCGAGCAGTACTTC | CASSELDRLAEQYF | few | TRBJ2-7 | TRBV6-1 | TRBD1
TGTGCCAGCAGCATAGGGCGCGGGAGGGCCGGAAATACGCAGTATTTT | CASSIGRGRAGNTQYF | NA | TRBJ2-3 | TRBV7-2 | TRBD2
TGCAGTGCTAGAGAGTCGACTAGCGGGATAGTCTACGAGCAGTACTTC | CSARESTSGIVYEQYF | NA | TRBJ2-7 | TRBV20-1 | TRBD2
TGCAGTGCTAGTGGCGGACAGGGGGCTGGTGGCTACACCTTC | CSASGGQGAGGYTF | few | TRBJ1-2 | TRBV20-1 | TRBD1